This passage covers 22 T cell receptor beta chains from one sample sequenced in a study of cytomegalovirus exposure and HLA in healthy donors. Amplification used 60 Vbeta primers and 13 Jbeta primers. Assay used: immunoSEQ multiplex PCR; TCRdb lists only in-frame clones, some missing. Of under 150,000 clones in the sample, around 77% were seen once. Sequencing was performed on PBMCs. All receptors come from a man aged 45-65 years in good health and CMV-seronegative.

The chain joins TRBV7-6 to TRBJ2-7; 13 nucleotides line up with TRBD2. J gave up 6 bases and V 5 bases, and 4 bases lay outside the gene matches. The CDR3 runs 14 residues. Germline CDR1 and CDR2: SGHVS and FNYEAQ. CDR3 region: CASSPGLAGSEQYF. Here the CDR3 DNA reads TGTGCCAGCAGCCCGGGACTAGCGGGAAGCGAGCAGTACTTC.

This clone has a single count. The gene calls are TRBV11-2 and TRBJ2-7, with 7 bases lining up with TRBD1. Looked up from germline, CDR1 is SGHAT and CDR2 is FQNNGV. CDR3 length: 16 residues. The J segment lost 4 bases and the V segment lost 1 base, leaving 10 bases of the junction unmatched. The DNA for the CDR3 is TGTGCCAGCAGCTTAGGTTCCTCCGTGACAGGGTACGAGCAGTACTTC. Its protein is CASSLGSSVTGYEQYF.

In nucleotides, the CDR3 is TGTGCCAGCTCACCAGGAGCGGGGTCCACCTACGAGCAGTACTTC. Its translation: CASSPGAGSTYEQYF. The chain joins TRBV18 to TRBJ2-7, with 7 bases lining up with TRBD2. Germline V gene data show CDR1 as KGHSH and CDR2 as LQKENI. The CDR3 is made up of 15 amino acids. J was trimmed by 2 bases and V by 2 bases; bases with no gene match: 6.

The V gene is TRBV11-2, the J gene TRBJ2-2; weak D call: TRBD2 (6 bases). The germline V and J ends were trimmed by 6 bases and 4 bases, with 18 bases remaining between them. The CDR3 sequence is 16 residues long. The germline CDR1 and CDR2 sequences are SGHAT and FQNNGV. The CDR3 loop is CASSLRGLSFTGELFF. The CDR3 bases are TGTGCCAGCAGTCTTCGGGGACTTAGCTTCACCGGGGAGCTGTTTTTT.

The chain recombines TRBV15 with TRBJ1-4; TRBD1 might be the D (5 bases). The V gene lost 4 bases and the J gene lost 8 bases, with 17 bases spanning the gap. The CDR3 covers 15 residues. CDR1 is LNHNV and CDR2 is YYDKDF in the germline V gene (reference sequence). The CDR3 here is CATSIPVGEGEKLFF. In DNA, the CDR3 is TGTGCCACCAGCATTCCGGTGGGGGAGGGGGAAAAACTGTTTTTT.

V usage is TRBV20-1 and J usage is TRBJ2-1, with 8 bases identical to TRBD2. The germline gives CDR1 DFQATT, CDR2 SNEGSKA (reference sequence). The CDR3 loop spans 11 amino acids. V was pared by 6 bases and J by 12 bases, with 7 bases of the junction left unmatched. As DNA, the CDR3 is TGCAGTGCCCCCGAGACTAGCGCGCAGTTCTTC. Translated: CSAPETSAQFF.

The J gene is TRBJ1-4, the V gene TRBV13, with D maybe TRBD1 (6 bases). Germline lookup yields CDR1 PRHDT and CDR2 FYEKMQ (reference sequence). CDR3 size: 13 residues. V was trimmed by 6 bases and J by 8 bases, leaving 13 bases between them. The CDR3 protein is CASRYRAREKLFF. The CDR3, as DNA: TGTGCCAGCAGATACAGGGCGAGGGAAAAACTGTTTTTT.

V usage is TRBV11-2 and J usage is TRBJ2-1; 10 bases are a match to TRBD2. After removal of 0 bases from V and 5 bases from J, the junction contained 7 bases not matched to a gene. The germline CDR1 and CDR2 sequences are SGHAT and FQNNGV. This CDR3 contains 17 residues. The CDR3 nucleotides read TGTGCCAGCAGCTTAGATCGAGGTACTAGCGGGAACAATGAGCAGTTCTTC. Translated: CASSLDRGTSGNNEQFF.

The chain combines TRBV6-1 with TRBJ2-2, with 14 bases aligning to TRBD2. The CDR3 length is 17 residues. CDR1 and CDR2 from the germline V gene are MNHNS and SASEGT. V shed 4 bases, J shed 6 bases, and the junction held 7 bases outside the gene matches. In DNA form, the CDR3 reads TGTGCCAGCAGTGGGCCGGGACTAGCGGGAGCGGCCGGGGAGCTGTTTTTT. As protein: CASSGPGLAGAAGELFF.

This chain links TRBV29-1 with TRBJ1-2, with D possibly matching TRBD1 (5 bases). V lost 5 bases, J lost 7 bases, and 14 bases lay in between. The length of the CDR3 is 12 residues. Germline CDR1 SQVTM, CDR2 ANQGSEA. This CDR3 is CSVRQILGGYTF. CDR3 bases: TGCAGCGTTCGACAGATTCTGGGTGGCTACACCTTC.

The chain recombines TRBV5-6 with TRBJ2-6; D unclear. The CDR3 is made up of 15 amino acids. V was clipped by 6 bases and J by 0 bases, with 10 bases between them. Germline CDR1 is SGHDT and CDR2 is YYEEEE. CDR3 residues: CASTPRGSGANVLTF. CDR3 DNA sequence: TGTGCCAGCACCCCTAGAGGCTCTGGGGCCAACGTCCTGACTTTC.

Note on this clone: The same CDR3 can be traced to other DNA sequences in this sample. The rearrangement uses TRBV6-5 and TRBJ1-1; no clear D. Germline CDR1 and CDR2: MNHEY and SVGAGI. V dropped 0 bases and J dropped 0 bases, with 8 bases sitting between them. This CDR3 region has 15 residues. CDR3: CASSYSRQMNTEAFF. In nucleotides, the CDR3 is TGTGCCAGCAGTTACTCCAGGCAGATGAACACTGAAGCTTTCTTT.

V usage is TRBV10-1 and J usage is TRBJ2-3; maybe TRBD2 (6 bases). The germline CDR1 and CDR2 sequences are WNHNN and SYGVQD (reference sequence). Trimming stripped 4 bases from V and 6 bases from J, with 14 bases between. The length of the CDR3 is 14 residues. Here the CDR3 reads CASSVFLGGDTQYF. CDR3 nucleotides: TGCGCCAGCAGTGTTTTCCTCGGAGGGGATACGCAGTATTTT.

This sequence joins TRBV28 and TRBJ2-1; 9 bases agree with TRBD2. After removal of 7 bases from V and 0 bases from J, the junction contained 7 bases not matched to a gene. Germline V CDR1 and CDR2: MDHEN, SYDVKM. CDR3 size: 16 residues. The CDR3 DNA is TGTGCCAGCAATAGCGGGAGAGATGGCTCCTACAATGAGCAGTTCTTC. It encodes CASNSGRDGSYNEQFF.

This clone appeared a single time. DNA of the CDR3: TGTGCCAGTTGGACTAGCGGGAGTCCCGGGGCAGATACGCAGTATTTT. It specifies CASWTSGSPGADTQYF. V is TRBV28 and J is TRBJ2-3; 13 bases are a match to TRBD2. This CDR3 region has 16 residues. CDR1 MDHEN and CDR2 SYDVKM come from the germline V gene. The trim removed 9 bases at V and 4 bases at J, leaving 10 bases unmatched. The full variable domain, rest sourced from reference TRBV28 and TRBJ2-3, is DVKVTQSSRYLVKRTGEKVFLECVQDMDHENMFWYRQDPGLGLRLIYFSYDVKMKEKGDIPEGYSVSREKKERFSLILESASTNQTSMYLCASWTSGSPGADTQYFGPGTRLTVL.

The rearrangement joins TRBV6-5 to TRBJ2-7; TRBD1 agrees at 7 bases. This CDR3 is 15 amino acids long. V lost 6 bases to trimming and J lost 0 bases; unmatched junction nucleotides: 8. CDR1 is MNHEY, CDR2 SVGAGI, per germline. Here the CDR3 reads CASRHDRVSSYEQYF. The CDR3 region has the DNA TGTGCCAGCAGACACGACAGGGTAAGCTCCTACGAGCAGTACTTC.

V and J are TRBV10-1 and TRBJ2-3; no clear D gene. The CDR3 spans 17 residues. Trimming pared 3 bases from V and 2 bases from J, leaving 18 bases between. Germline V lookup: CDR1 WNHNN, CDR2 SYGVQD (reference sequence). As DNA, the CDR3 is TGCGCCAGCAGTGAACAGTCCGGCGTGGCTTCCACAGATACGCAGTATTTT. Translated: CASSEQSGVASTDTQYF.

J is TRBJ2-5 and V is TRBV19; D not resolved. Germline CDR1 reads LNHDA; CDR2 reads SQIVND (reference sequence). Trimming pared 5 bases from V and 1 base from J, leaving 8 bases between. The CDR3 length is 13 residues. The CDR3 loop is CASSWAVQETQYF. CDR3 sequence (DNA): TGTGCCAGTAGTTGGGCAGTCCAAGAGACCCAGTACTTC. The entire variable domain, with the rest obtained from reference TRBV19 and TRBJ2-5, is as follows: DGGITQSPKYLFRKEGQNVTLSCEQNLNHDAMYWYRQDPGQGLRLIYYSQIVNDFQKGDIAEGYSVSREKKESFPLTVTSAQKNPTAFYLCASSWAVQETQYFGPGTRLLVL.

On this clone itself: The sample contains more than one DNA sequence encoding this CDR3. The chain joins TRBV29-1 to TRBJ1-1; tentatively, D is TRBD1 (6 bases). The CDR3 extends over 13 amino acids. The V end lost 5 bases, the J end lost 7 bases, and 17 bases lay between the germline ends. Per germline, CDR1 SQVTM and CDR2 ANQGSEA. Here the CDR3 DNA reads TGCAGCGTTTGTCAGGGGTATTACGGTGAAGCTTTCTTT. Translating it yields CSVCQGYYGEAFF.

This clone was found once. The chain couples TRBV4-1 to TRBJ2-5; 13 nucleotides agree with TRBD2. The CDR3 length is 20 residues. The V gene's germline CDR1 is MGHRA and CDR2 YSYEKL. After removal of 3 bases from V and 5 bases from J, the junction contained 18 bases not matched to a gene. The CDR3 region is CASSHWGWDARTSGSETQYF. The CDR3 bases are TGCGCCAGCAGCCATTGGGGGTGGGACGCCAGGACTAGCGGGAGTGAGACCCAGTACTTC.

J is TRBJ2-1 and V is TRBV30; TRBD2 matches 8 bases. The length of the CDR3 is 13 residues. Germline V gene data show CDR1 as GTSNPN and CDR2 as SVGIG (reference sequence). With V trimmed by 0 bases and J by 7 bases, 2 bases remained unmatched. The CDR3: CAWSVGLANEQFF. The CDR3 DNA reads TGTGCCTGGAGTGTAGGACTAGCAAATGAGCAGTTCTTC.

This chain links TRBV9 with TRBJ2-1; weak D call: TRBD2 (6 bases). The CDR3 contains 13 residues. Between the trimmed V and J ends, which lost 3 bases and 8 bases, there was a span of 12 bases. CDR1 and CDR2 from the germline V gene are SGDLS and YYNGEE. CDR3 region: CASSGRLVYEQFF. The CDR3 bases are TGTGCCAGCAGCGGAAGACTAGTATATGAGCAGTTCTTC.